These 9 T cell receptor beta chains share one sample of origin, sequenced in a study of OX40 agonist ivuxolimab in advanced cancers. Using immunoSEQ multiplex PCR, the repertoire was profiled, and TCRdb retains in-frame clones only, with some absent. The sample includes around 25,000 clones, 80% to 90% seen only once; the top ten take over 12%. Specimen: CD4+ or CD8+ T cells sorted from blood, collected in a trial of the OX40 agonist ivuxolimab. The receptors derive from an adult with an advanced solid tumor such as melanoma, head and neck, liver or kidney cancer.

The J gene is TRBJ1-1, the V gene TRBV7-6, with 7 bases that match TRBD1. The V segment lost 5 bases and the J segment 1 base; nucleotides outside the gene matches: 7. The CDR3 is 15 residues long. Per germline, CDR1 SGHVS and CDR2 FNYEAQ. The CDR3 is CASSVGQLGNTEAFF. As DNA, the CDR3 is TGTGCCAGCAGCGTGGGACAGTTGGGGAACACTGAAGCTTTCTTT.

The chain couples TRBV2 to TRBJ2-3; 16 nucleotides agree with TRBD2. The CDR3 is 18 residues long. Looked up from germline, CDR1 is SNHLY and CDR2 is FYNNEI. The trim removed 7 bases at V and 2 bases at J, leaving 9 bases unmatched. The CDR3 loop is CASTAPGTSGGVTDTQYF. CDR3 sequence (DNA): TGTGCCAGCACCGCCCCAGGGACTAGCGGGGGGGTCACAGATACGCAGTATTTT.

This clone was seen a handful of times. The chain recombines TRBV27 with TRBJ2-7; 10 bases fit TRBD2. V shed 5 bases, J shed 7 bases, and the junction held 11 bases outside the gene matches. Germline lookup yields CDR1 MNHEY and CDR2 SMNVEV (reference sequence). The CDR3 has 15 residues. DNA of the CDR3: TGTGCCAGCAGTAGCCTAAGCGGGGGGGCGGATGAGCAGTACTTC. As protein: CASSSLSGGADEQYF.

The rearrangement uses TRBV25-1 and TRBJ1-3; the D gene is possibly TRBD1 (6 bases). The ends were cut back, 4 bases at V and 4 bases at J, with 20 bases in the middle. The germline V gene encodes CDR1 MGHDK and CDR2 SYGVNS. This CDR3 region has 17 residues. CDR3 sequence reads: CASSGHRAPREGNTIYF. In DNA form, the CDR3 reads TGTGCCAGCAGTGGACACAGGGCCCCCCGGGAGGGAAACACCATATATTTT.

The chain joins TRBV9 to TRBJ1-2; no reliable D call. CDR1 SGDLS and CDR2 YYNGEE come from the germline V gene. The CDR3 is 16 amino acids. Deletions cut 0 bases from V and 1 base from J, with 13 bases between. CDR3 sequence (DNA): TGTGCCAGCAGCGTAGAAGGGTCAGCACTTAACTATGGCTACACCTTC. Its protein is CASSVEGSALNYGYTF.

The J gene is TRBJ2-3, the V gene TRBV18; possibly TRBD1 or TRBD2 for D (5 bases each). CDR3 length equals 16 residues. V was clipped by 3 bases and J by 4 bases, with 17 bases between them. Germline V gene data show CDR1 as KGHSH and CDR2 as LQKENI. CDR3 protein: CASSPRDPESADTQYF. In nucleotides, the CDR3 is TGTGCCAGCTCACCTAGGGACCCCGAGTCTGCAGATACGCAGTATTTT.

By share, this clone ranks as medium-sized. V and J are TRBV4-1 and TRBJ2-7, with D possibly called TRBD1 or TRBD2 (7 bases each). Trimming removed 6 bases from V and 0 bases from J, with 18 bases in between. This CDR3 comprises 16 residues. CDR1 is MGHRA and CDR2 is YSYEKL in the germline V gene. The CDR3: CASRPREGAASYEQYF. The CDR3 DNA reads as TGCGCCAGCAGGCCGAGGGAGGGGGCCGCCTCCTACGAGCAGTACTTC.

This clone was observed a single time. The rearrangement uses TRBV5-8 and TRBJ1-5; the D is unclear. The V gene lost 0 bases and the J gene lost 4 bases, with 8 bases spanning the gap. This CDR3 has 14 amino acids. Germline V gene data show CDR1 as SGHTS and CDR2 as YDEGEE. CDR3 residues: CASSLGGLNQPQHF. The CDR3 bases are TGTGCCAGCAGCTTGGGAGGCCTTAATCAGCCCCAGCATTTT.

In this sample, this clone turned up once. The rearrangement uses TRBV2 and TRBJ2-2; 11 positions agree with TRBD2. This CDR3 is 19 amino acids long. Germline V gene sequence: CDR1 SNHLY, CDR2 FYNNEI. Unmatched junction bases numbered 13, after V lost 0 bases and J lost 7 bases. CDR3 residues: CASSEAMLAGGRLGGELFF. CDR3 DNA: TGTGCCAGCAGTGAAGCGATGCTAGCGGGAGGCCGGTTGGGCGGGGAGCTGTTTTTT.